These 6 T cell receptor beta chains were sequenced from one sample in a study of cytomegalovirus exposure and HLA in healthy donors. With 60 Vbeta and 13 Jbeta primers, the PCR was carried out. Sequencing was performed with immunoSEQ multiplex PCR; in TCRdb, only in-frame clones are kept and a portion is missing. The repertoire holds some 120,000 clones, with roughly 78% as singletons. Sequencing was performed on PBMCs. Receptor source: a man aged 30 to 39 in good health and CMV-seropositive.

This clone was found a few times. The chain uses TRBV6-6 and TRBJ2-1; TRBD1 agrees at 10 bases. CDR1 and CDR2 from the germline V gene are MNHNY and SVGAGI (reference sequence). The CDR3 spans 15 residues. The junction had 9 bases not matched to a gene; V was cut back by 6 bases and J by 7 bases. The CDR3 region has the DNA TGTGCCAGCAGAGACCGGGACAGGGGTTTAAATGAGCAGTTCTTC. It yields the protein CASRDRDRGLNEQFF.

The genes are TRBV5-8 and TRBJ2-1; 10 positions match TRBD2. Per germline, CDR1 SGHTS and CDR2 YDEGEE. V shed 1 base and J 14 bases; nucleotides not matched to a gene: 12. The CDR3 is 15 residues long. CDR3 sequence: CASSLLTLAGAREFF. The DNA for the CDR3 is TGTGCCAGCAGCTTGTTAACCCTAGCGGGAGCCAGGGAGTTCTTC.

The V and J genes are TRBV2 and TRBJ2-7; TRBD2 agrees at 7 bases. The CDR3 runs to 13 residues. Germline lookup yields CDR1 SNHLY and CDR2 FYNNEI. After removal of 9 bases from V and 2 bases from J, the junction contained 7 bases not matched to a gene. This chain's CDR3 is CASQGGRAYEQYF. CDR3 coding DNA: TGTGCCAGTCAGGGCGGGAGAGCCTACGAGCAGTACTTC.

The rearrangement links TRBV6-5 to TRBJ1-2; D possibly corresponds to TRBD1 (5 bases). CDR3 length equals 14 residues. In germline, CDR1 is MNHEY, CDR2 SVGAGI. Trimming pared 1 base from V and 5 bases from J, leaving 11 bases between. CDR3 coding DNA: TGTGCCAGCAGTTACTTAACGGGGGAGTATGGCTACACCTTC. Translation: CASSYLTGEYGYTF.

J is TRBJ1-5 and V is TRBV19; D perhaps matches TRBD1 (5 bases). The germline V gene has CDR1 LNHDA and CDR2 SQIVND (reference sequence). The CDR3 is 15 amino acids. With 9 bases removed from V and 0 bases from J, the gap between germline ends came to 15 bases. CDR3 residues: CASRGYWGSNQPQHF. DNA of the CDR3: TGTGCCAGCCGGGGGTACTGGGGTAGCAATCAGCCCCAGCATTTT.

This clone was counted a few times. The chain joins TRBV18 to TRBJ1-1; D is possibly TRBD1 (5 bases). Germline CDR1 reads KGHSH; CDR2 reads LQKENI. Trimming took 0 bases from V and 3 from J, leaving 11 bases between them. The CDR3 runs 15 residues. In DNA, the CDR3 is TGTGCCAGCTCACCACCGTCAGGGCTTGACACTGAAGCTTTCTTT. Protein: CASSPPSGLDTEAFF.